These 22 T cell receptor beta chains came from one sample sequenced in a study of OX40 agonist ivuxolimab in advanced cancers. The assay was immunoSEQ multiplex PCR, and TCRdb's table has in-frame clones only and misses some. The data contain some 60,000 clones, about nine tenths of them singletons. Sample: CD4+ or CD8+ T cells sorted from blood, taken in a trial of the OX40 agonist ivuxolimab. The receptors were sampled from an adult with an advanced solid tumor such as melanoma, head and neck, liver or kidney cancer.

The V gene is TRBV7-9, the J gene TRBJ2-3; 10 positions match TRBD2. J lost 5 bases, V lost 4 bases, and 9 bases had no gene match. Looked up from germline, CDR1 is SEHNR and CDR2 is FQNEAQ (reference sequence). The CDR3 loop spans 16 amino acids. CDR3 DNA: TGTGCCAGCAGCTCAAGGGCTAGCGGGAGTATAGATACGCAGTATTTT. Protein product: CASSSRASGSIDTQYF.

CDR3: CASRRTGGSYNEQFF. As DNA, the CDR3 is TGTGCCAGCAGGCGGACAGGGGGCTCCTACAATGAGCAGTTCTTC. The rearrangement uses TRBV6-1 and TRBJ2-1; 10 bases agree with TRBD1. Germline V lookup: CDR1 MNHNS, CDR2 SASEGT. CDR3 size: 15 residues. V dropped 6 bases and J dropped 0; count of bases not matched to a gene: 2.

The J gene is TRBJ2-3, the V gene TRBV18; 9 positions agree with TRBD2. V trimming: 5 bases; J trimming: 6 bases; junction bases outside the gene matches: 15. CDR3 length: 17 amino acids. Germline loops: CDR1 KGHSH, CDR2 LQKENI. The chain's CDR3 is CASSSRTIAGAADTQYF. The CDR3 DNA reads TGTGCCAGCTCATCTCGCACCATAGCGGGAGCGGCGGATACGCAGTATTTT.

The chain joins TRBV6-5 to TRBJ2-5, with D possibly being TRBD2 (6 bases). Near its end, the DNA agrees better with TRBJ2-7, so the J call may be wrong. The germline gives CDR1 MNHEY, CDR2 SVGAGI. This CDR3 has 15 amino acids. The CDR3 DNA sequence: TGTGCCAGCAGCCGCCGGGGGAGAAGCTCCTACGAGCAGTACTTC. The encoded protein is CASSRRGRSSYEQYF.

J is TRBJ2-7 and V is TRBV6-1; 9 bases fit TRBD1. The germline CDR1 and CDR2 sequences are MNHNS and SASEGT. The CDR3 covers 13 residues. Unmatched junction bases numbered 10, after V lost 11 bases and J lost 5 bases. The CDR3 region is CAGGRDRADEQYF. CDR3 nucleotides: TGTGCCGGAGGCCGGGACAGGGCCGACGAGCAGTACTTC.

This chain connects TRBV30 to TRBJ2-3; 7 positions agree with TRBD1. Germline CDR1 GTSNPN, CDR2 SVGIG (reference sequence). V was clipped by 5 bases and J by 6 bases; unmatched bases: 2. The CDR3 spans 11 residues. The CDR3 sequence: CAWDRVDTQYF. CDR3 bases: TGTGCCTGGGACAGGGTGGATACGCAGTATTTT.

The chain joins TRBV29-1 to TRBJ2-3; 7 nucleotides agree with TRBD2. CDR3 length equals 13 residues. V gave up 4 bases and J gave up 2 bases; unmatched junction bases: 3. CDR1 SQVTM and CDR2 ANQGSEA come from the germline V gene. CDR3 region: CSVVGGVTDTQYF. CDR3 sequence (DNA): TGCAGCGTTGTGGGGGGGGTCACAGATACGCAGTATTTT.

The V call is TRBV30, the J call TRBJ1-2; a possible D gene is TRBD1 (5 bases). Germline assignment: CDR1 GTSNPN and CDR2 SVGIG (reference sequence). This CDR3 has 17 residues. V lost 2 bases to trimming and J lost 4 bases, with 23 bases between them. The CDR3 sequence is CAWSPQGFTSSGYGYTF. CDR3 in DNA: TGTGCCTGGAGTCCCCAGGGTTTCACCTCGAGTGGCTATGGCTACACCTTC.

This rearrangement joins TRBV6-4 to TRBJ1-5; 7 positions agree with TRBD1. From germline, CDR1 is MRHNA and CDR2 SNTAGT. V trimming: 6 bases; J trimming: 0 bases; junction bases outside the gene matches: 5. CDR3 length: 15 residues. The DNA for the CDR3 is TGTGCCAGCAGGACAGGGCGTTATAGCAATCAGCCCCAGCATTTT. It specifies CASRTGRYSNQPQHF.

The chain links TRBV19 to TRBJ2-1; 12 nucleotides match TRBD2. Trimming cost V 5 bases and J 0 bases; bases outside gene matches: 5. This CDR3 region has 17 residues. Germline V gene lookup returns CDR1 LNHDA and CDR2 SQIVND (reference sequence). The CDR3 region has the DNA TGTGCCAGTAGTCTTTGGACTAGCGGGAACTCCTACAATGAGCAGTTCTTC. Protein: CASSLWTSGNSYNEQFF.

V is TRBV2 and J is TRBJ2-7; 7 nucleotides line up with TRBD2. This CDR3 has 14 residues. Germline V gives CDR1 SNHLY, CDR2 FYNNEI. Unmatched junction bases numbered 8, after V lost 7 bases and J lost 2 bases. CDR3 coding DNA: TGTGCCAGCATAGGTGGGAGGGACCCCTACGAGCAGTACTTC. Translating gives CASIGGRDPYEQYF.

CDR3 loop: CASSLVTLGFEAFF. CDR3 bases: TGTGCCAGCAGCTTAGTAACTTTGGGTTTTGAAGCTTTCTTT. V gene TRBV7-9 combines with J gene TRBJ1-1; D gene unclear. The CDR3 covers 14 residues. Deletions cut 1 base from V and 7 bases from J, with 13 bases between. The germline V gene encodes CDR1 SEHNR and CDR2 FQNEAQ (reference sequence). The full variable domain, its missing parts supplied by reference TRBV7-9 and TRBJ1-1, is DTGVSQNPRHKITKRGQNVTFRCDPISEHNRLYWYRQTLGQGPEFLTYFQNEAQLEKSRLLSDRFSAERPKGSFSTLEIQRTEQGDSAMYLCASSLVTLGFEAFFGQGTRLTVV.

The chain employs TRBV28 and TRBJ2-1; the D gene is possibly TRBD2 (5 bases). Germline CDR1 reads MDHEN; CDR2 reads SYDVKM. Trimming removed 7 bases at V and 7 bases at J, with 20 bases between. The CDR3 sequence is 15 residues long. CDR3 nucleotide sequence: TGTGCCAGCAAGGTAGTCGGAGGAAGTGGGAATGAGCAGTTCTTC. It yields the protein CASKVVGGSGNEQFF.

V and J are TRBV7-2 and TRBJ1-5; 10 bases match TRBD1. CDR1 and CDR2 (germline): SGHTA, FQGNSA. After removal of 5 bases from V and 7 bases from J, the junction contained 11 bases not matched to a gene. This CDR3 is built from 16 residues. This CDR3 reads CASSPTGGLQGQPQHF. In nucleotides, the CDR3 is TGTGCCAGCAGCCCGACAGGGGGCCTACAAGGGCAGCCCCAGCATTTT.

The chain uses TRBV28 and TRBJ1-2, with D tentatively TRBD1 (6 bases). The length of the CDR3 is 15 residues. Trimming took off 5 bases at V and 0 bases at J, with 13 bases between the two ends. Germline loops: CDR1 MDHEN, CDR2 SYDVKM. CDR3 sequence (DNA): TGTGCCAGCAGTCCAGGACAGCGCCCTAACTATGGCTACACCTTC. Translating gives CASSPGQRPNYGYTF.

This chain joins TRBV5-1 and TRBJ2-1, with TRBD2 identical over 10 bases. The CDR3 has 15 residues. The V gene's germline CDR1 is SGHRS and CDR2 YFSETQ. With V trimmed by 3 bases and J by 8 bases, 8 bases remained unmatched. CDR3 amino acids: CASSSLAGAGYEQFF. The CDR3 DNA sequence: TGCGCCAGCAGCTCCCTAGCGGGAGCGGGTTATGAGCAGTTCTTC.

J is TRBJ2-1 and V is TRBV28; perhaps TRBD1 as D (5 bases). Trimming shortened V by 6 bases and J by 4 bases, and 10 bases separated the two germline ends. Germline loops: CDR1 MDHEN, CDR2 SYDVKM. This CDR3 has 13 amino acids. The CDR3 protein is CASSPTAYNEQFF. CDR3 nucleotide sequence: TGTGCCAGCAGCCCGACAGCTTACAATGAGCAGTTCTTC.

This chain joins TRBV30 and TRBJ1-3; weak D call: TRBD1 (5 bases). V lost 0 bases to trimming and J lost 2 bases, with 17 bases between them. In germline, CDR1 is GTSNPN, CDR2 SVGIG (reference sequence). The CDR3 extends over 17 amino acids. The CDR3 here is CAWSVLSGGWTGNTIYF. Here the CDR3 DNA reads TGTGCCTGGAGTGTACTCTCCGGGGGGTGGACTGGAAACACCATATATTTT.

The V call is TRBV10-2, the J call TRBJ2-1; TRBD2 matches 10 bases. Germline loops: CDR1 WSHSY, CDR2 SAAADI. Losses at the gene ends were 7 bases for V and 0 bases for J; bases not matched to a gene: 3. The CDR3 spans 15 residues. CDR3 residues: CASTLAGGSYNEQFF. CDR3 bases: TGCGCCAGCACCTTAGCGGGGGGCTCCTACAATGAGCAGTTCTTC.

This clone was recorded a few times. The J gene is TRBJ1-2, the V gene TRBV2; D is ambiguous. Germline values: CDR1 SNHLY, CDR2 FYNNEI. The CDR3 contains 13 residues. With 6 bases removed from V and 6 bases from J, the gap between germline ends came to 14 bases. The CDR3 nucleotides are TGTGCCAGCAGCCGAGACCCGATCAATGGCTACACCTTC. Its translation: CASSRDPINGYTF.

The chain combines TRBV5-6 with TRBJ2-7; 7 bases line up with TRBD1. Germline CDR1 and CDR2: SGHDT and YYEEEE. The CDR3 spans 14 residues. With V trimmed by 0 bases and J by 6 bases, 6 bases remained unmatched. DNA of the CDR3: TGTGCCAGCAGCTTGGAGTACAGGGGTACCGAGCAGTACTTC. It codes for CASSLEYRGTEQYF.

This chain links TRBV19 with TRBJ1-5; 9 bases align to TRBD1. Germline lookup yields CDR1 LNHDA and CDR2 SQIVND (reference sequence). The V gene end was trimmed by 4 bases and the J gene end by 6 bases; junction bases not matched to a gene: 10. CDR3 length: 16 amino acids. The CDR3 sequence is CASSNPQWTGAQPQHF. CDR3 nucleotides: TGTGCCAGTAGTAACCCCCAATGGACAGGGGCTCAGCCCCAGCATTTT.